This T cell receptor (beta chain) was recovered during a study of cytomegalovirus exposure and HLA in healthy donors. From germline, CDR1 is KGHSH and CDR2 LQKENI. The ends were cut back, 3 bases at V and 6 bases at J, with 15 bases in the middle. This CDR3 comprises 16 residues. A multiplex PCR was run with 60 Vbeta primers and 13 Jbeta primers. Clones were sequenced by immunoSEQ multiplex PCR, and TCRdb holds only the in-frame ones, with some missing. This specimen shows 150,000 to 250,000 clones; the ten leading clones hold about 0.74%. The rearrangement joins TRBV18 to TRBJ1-6; D call uncertain. Sequenced input: PBMCs. The sequence derives from a boy younger than 18 in good health and CMV-seronegative. The CDR3 loop is CASSPLVGGSNSPLHF. CDR3 sequence (DNA): TGTGCCAGCTCACCCCTCGTTGGCGGGAGTAATTCACCCCTCCACTTT.